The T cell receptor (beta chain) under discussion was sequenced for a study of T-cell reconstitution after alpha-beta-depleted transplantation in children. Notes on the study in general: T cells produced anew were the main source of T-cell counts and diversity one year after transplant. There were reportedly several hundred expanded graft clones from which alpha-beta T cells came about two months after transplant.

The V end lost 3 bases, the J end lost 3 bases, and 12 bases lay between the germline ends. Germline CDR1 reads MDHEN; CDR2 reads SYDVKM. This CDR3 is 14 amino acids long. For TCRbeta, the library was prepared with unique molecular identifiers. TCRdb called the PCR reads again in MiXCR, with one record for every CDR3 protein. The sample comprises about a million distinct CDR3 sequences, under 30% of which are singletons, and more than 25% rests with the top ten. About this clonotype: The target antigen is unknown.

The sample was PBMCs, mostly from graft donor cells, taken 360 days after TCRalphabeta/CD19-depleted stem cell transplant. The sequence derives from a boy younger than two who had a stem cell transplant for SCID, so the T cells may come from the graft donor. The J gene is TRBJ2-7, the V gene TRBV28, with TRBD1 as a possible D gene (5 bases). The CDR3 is CASSLGPRYYEQYF. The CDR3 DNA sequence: TGTGCCAGCAGTTTGGGGCCCCGGTACTACGAGCAGTACTTC. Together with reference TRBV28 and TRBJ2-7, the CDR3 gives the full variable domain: DVKVTQSSRYLVKRTGEKVFLECVQDMDHENMFWYRQDPGLGLRLIYFSYDVKMKEKGDIPEGYSVSREKKERFSLILESASTNQTSMYLCASSLGPRYYEQYFGPGTRLTVT.